This T cell receptor beta chain comes out of a study of shared clonotypes between healthy human individuals. The CDR3 is made up of 18 amino acids. Deletions cut 1 base from V and 0 bases from J, with 16 bases between. CDR1 SGHTA and CDR2 FQGNSA come from the germline V gene. The protocol was immunoSEQ multiplex PCR, while the TCRdb copy is restricted to in-frame clones and leaves out a portion. The sample records about 2.3 million clones, 85% to 95% being singletons. V usage is TRBV7-2 and J usage is TRBJ2-1, with D possibly matching TRBD2 (6 bases). The receptor comes from a man aged 18-30 years in good health. Some clones in this sample may be carry-over from other donors' samples. Sequencing was carried out using naive CD4+ T cells from PBMCs. Subset in this sample: CD45RA+ positively selected. CDR3 loop: CASSLGGWAGNSYNEQFF. The CDR3 DNA follows: TGTGCCAGCAGCTTAGGAGGCTGGGCGGGGAACTCCTACAATGAGCAGTTCTTC.